This T cell receptor (beta chain) is from a study of regulatory T cells in long-lasting Graves disease. Study-wide points: Between persistent patients, about 2,700 public clonotypes were shared, exceeding the 966 shared between new patients.

Sequencing libraries for TCR beta were prepared with iRepertoire HTBI primers and Arm-PCR of CDR3 regions. TCRdb ran MiXCR on the multiplex PCR reads and lists one entry per CDR3 protein. The sample records more than 300,000 distinct CDR3 sequences, about 16% being singletons. The germline CDR1 and CDR2 sequences are LNHNV and YYDKDF (reference sequence). V dropped 5 bases and J dropped 1 base, with 6 bases sitting between them. This CDR3 has 12 residues. This clonotype was counted many times. Its specificity is unknown. Stated time point: newly diagnosed GD, antithyroid drugs for less than 3 months. From PBMCs, RNA was extracted and then used to make the TCR library.

The source material was peripheral blood mononuclear cells (PBMCs), sampled at new diagnosis, from a patient treated with antithyroid drugs. The sequence derives from a female donor with Graves disease. V and J are TRBV15 and TRBJ2-7; D gene unclear. Here the CDR3 DNA reads TGTGCCACCAGCGGAAGTTCCTACGAGCAGTACTTC. Its protein is CATSGSSYEQYF.